What follows are 21 T cell receptor beta chains derived from one specimen sequenced in a study of CD8 T cells in Susac syndrome. Random hexamers were used to reverse transcribe the RNA input (roughly 0.5 to 1 ug). TCRdb redid the calling of the immunoSEQ multiplex PCR reads with MiXCR, one entry per CDR3 protein. The data show 90,000 to 110,000 distinct CDR3 sequences, with roughly 95% seen just once and roughly 0.096% held by the top ten. The source material was CD4+ T cells from PBMCs. The receptors shown here come from a human donor in good health.

The V gene is TRBV29-1, the J gene TRBJ2-3; TRBD1 matches 8 bases. The CDR3 consists of 15 residues. Trimming cost V 7 bases and J 2 bases; bases outside gene matches: 11. Germline V gene lookup returns CDR1 SQVTM and CDR2 ANQGSEA. In DNA form, the CDR3 reads TGCAGCGCCTCGACAGGGGTTAGAGACACAGATACGCAGTATTTT. Protein product: CSASTGVRDTDTQYF.

This chain links TRBV5-1 with TRBJ2-7; TRBD2 aligns across 8 bases. Germline V gene lookup returns CDR1 SGHRS and CDR2 YFSETQ. The V gene end was trimmed by 7 bases and the J gene end by 4 bases; junction bases not matched to a gene: 7. This CDR3 contains 13 residues. The CDR3 region is CASSRGGPYEQYF. CDR3 nucleotide sequence: TGCGCCAGCTCCCGCGGGGGGCCGTACGAGCAGTACTTC.

This chain connects TRBV6-5 to TRBJ2-5; D possibly corresponds to TRBD2 (5 bases). The V gene lost 8 bases and the J gene lost 0 bases, with 13 bases spanning the gap. Germline CDR1 and CDR2: MNHEY and SVGAGI. This CDR3 region has 14 residues. The DNA of the CDR3 is TGTGCCAGCGGGCGACCGGGAAACCAAGAGACCCAGTACTTC. Translating it yields CASGRPGNQETQYF.

J is TRBJ1-1 and V is TRBV20-1; D might be TRBD1 (5 bases). This CDR3 spans 14 amino acids. Germline CDR1 DFQATT, CDR2 SNEGSKA (reference sequence). V was cut by 2 bases and J by 5 bases, with 15 bases left in between. This CDR3 reads CSARPTGGPTEAFF. Written as DNA, the CDR3 is TGCAGTGCTAGACCAACGGGGGGTCCGACTGAAGCTTTCTTT.

V usage is TRBV5-1 and J usage is TRBJ1-1, with a tentative D call TRBD1 (5 bases). V was trimmed by 5 bases and J by 0 bases, leaving 14 bases between them. This CDR3 has 15 residues. Germline V lookup: CDR1 SGHRS, CDR2 YFSETQ. The CDR3 protein is CASSLSQGLNTEAFF. CDR3 bases: TGCGCCAGCAGTCTTTCCCAGGGACTGAACACTGAAGCTTTCTTT.

This sequence joins TRBV29-1 and TRBJ2-1; 8 bases agree with TRBD1. The CDR3 is 12 residues long. The germline gives CDR1 SQVTM, CDR2 ANQGSEA. Losses at the gene ends were 7 bases for V and 6 bases for J; bases not matched to a gene: 5. The CDR3 sequence: CSAGQGSNEQFF. Here the CDR3 DNA reads TGCAGCGCTGGACAGGGTAGCAATGAGCAGTTCTTC.

CDR3 sequence: CSVEGDKGGYTF. CDR3 in DNA: TGCAGCGTTGAAGGGGATAAGGGAGGCTACACCTTC. This chain uses TRBV29-1 with TRBJ1-2, with no clear D. Per germline, CDR1 SQVTM and CDR2 ANQGSEA. V shed 1 base and J shed 8 bases, with 11 bases lying between them. CDR3 size: 12 residues.

The rearrangement joins TRBV6-2 or TRBV6-3 to TRBJ2-7; the D is unclear. V was cut by 7 bases and J by 3 bases, with 16 bases left in between. CDR3 length: 14 amino acids. Germline V lookup: CDR1 MNHEY, CDR2 SVGEGT. CDR3 sequence reads: CASKSMTELYEQYF. The DNA for the CDR3 is TGTGCCAGCAAGTCCATGACGGAACTCTACGAGCAGTACTTC.

As DNA, the CDR3 is TGTGCCAGCAGCTTTACCGGGACAGGGATGTATGGCTACACCTTC. Encoded protein: CASSFTGTGMYGYTF. The chain is built from TRBV7-9 and TRBJ1-2, with 9 nucleotides matching TRBD1. The CDR3 runs to 15 residues. J lost 5 bases, V lost 3 bases, and 7 bases had no gene match. CDR1 SEHNR and CDR2 FQNEAQ come from the germline V gene (reference sequence).

This rearrangement joins TRBV3-1 to TRBJ2-7; a weak D match, TRBD1 (6 bases). The length of the CDR3 is 16 residues. Germline assignment: CDR1 LGHDT and CDR2 YNNKEL (reference sequence). V dropped 4 bases and J dropped 2 bases, with 18 bases sitting between them. CDR3 in DNA: TGTGCCAGCAGCCCCCAAACTCAGGGGTTCGCCTACGAGCAGTACTTC. Its translation is CASSPQTQGFAYEQYF.

This chain joins TRBV7-2 and TRBJ2-7; a possible D gene is TRBD2 (6 bases). CDR1 SGHTA and CDR2 FQGNSA come from the germline V gene. This CDR3 is 17 amino acids long. The V gene lost 2 bases and the J gene lost 7 bases, with 24 bases spanning the gap. The CDR3 spells CASSLTMPSASHGEQYF. Written as DNA, the CDR3 is TGTGCCAGCAGCTTAACAATGCCTAGCGCCTCTCATGGGGAGCAGTACTTC.

This chain's CDR3 is CAWTAGGGEQFF. The CDR3 region has the DNA TGTGCCTGGACCGCGGGGGGGGGTGAGCAGTTCTTC. V gene TRBV30 combines with J gene TRBJ2-1; the match to TRBD2 covers 9 bases. The trim removed 4 bases at V and 9 bases at J, leaving 4 bases unmatched. This CDR3 comprises 12 residues. CDR1 is GTSNPN, CDR2 SVGIG, per germline (reference sequence).

The chain combines TRBV9 with TRBJ1-2, with 9 bases matching TRBD1. Unmatched junction bases numbered 5, after V lost 3 bases and J lost 2 bases. CDR1 and CDR2 from the germline V gene are SGDLS and YYNGEE. The CDR3 is made up of 15 amino acids. CDR3 sequence reads: CASSDRTGANYGYTF. The CDR3 DNA sequence: TGTGCCAGCAGCGATCGGACAGGGGCGAACTATGGCTACACCTTC.

V usage is TRBV11-2 and J usage is TRBJ2-1; TRBD1 agrees at 11 bases. Germline values: CDR1 SGHAT, CDR2 FQNNGV. The CDR3 extends over 13 amino acids. CDR3 residues: CATGQGDGNEQFF. The CDR3 coding sequence is TGTGCTACGGGACAGGGGGACGGGAATGAGCAGTTCTTC.

This chain's CDR3 is CASTRLAQDNEQFF. The CDR3 DNA reads TGTGCCAGCACCAGACTAGCCCAGGACAATGAGCAGTTCTTC. The chain joins TRBV12-3 or TRBV12-4 to TRBJ2-1, with TRBD2 identical over 7 bases. This CDR3 is built from 14 residues. V was clipped by 7 bases and J by 5 bases; unmatched bases: 8.

The J gene is TRBJ2-7, the V gene TRBV25-1; D is undetermined. CDR1 and CDR2 (germline): MGHDK, SYGVNS. The length of the CDR3 is 13 residues. V lost 8 bases and J lost 3, with 14 bases in between. CDR3 bases: TGTGCCAGCTTGAACACAGAGCGCTACGAGCAGTACTTC. Amino acids: CASLNTERYEQYF.

The chain has TRBV20-1 and TRBJ2-7, with TRBD2 identical over 14 bases. V trimming: 2 bases; J trimming: 1 base; junction bases outside the gene matches: 4. Germline V gives CDR1 DFQATT, CDR2 SNEGSKA (reference sequence). The CDR3 consists of 16 residues. The CDR3 spells CSARRLAGGPSYEQYF. The CDR3 region has the DNA TGCAGTGCTAGACGACTAGCGGGAGGGCCGTCCTACGAGCAGTACTTC.

The rearrangement uses TRBV3-1 and TRBJ1-6; 12 positions match TRBD1. The trim removed 4 bases at V and 10 bases at J, leaving 8 bases unmatched. Germline V lookup: CDR1 LGHDT, CDR2 YNNKEL (reference sequence). The CDR3 contains 16 residues. The CDR3 spells CASSPSGTGGMSPLHF. The CDR3 nucleotides are TGTGCCAGCAGCCCTTCCGGGACAGGGGGCATGTCACCCCTCCACTTT.

CDR3 loop: CASRAGYNQPQHF. The DNA of the CDR3 is TGTGCCAGCAGGGCGGGCTACAATCAGCCCCAGCATTTT. This chain uses TRBV2 with TRBJ1-5; D is undetermined. Germline-derived CDR1 and CDR2 are SNHLY and FYNNEI. The V end lost 6 bases, the J end lost 3 bases, and 9 bases lay between the germline ends. The CDR3 has 13 residues. Drawing the rest from reference TRBV2 and TRBJ1-5, the complete variable domain is EPEVTQTPSHQVTQMGQEVILRCVPISNHLYFYWYRQILGQKVEFLVSFYNNEISEKSEIFDDQFSVERPDGSNFTLKIRSTKLEDSAMYFCASRAGYNQPQHFGDGTRLSIL.

CDR3 DNA: TGTGCCACCAGTGATCTCCCACAGGGGAGGGGCACAGATACGCAGTATTTT. Protein sequence: CATSDLPQGRGTDTQYF. The chain links TRBV24-1 to TRBJ2-3; either TRBD1 or TRBD2 may fit D (7 bases each). Germline CDR1 is KGHDR and CDR2 is SFDVKD. CDR3 length equals 17 residues. Between the trimmed V and J ends, which lost 3 bases and 1 base, there was a span of 16 bases.

The gene calls are TRBV6-5 and TRBJ1-3, with TRBD1 as a possible D gene (5 bases). CDR3 size: 15 residues. Deletions cut 10 bases from V and 4 bases from J, with 20 bases between. CDR1 is MNHEY, CDR2 SVGAGI, per germline. DNA for the CDR3: TGTGCCACGGGACGCACCTCCACGGTGGGAAACACCATATATTTT. Translated: CATGRTSTVGNTIYF.